This TCR beta chain was profiled in a study of blood T cell repertoires in COVID-19. The overall study: The United States, Italy and Spain were the sources of the acute and convalescent COVID-19 samples. The analysed material was cDNA or gDNA that came from T cells, B-cell-depleted T cells, or PBMCs.

The CDR3 is made up of 13 amino acids. The V gene end was trimmed by 10 bases and the J gene end by 4 bases; junction bases not matched to a gene: 6. Assay: immunoSEQ multiplex PCR; the TCRdb copy retains only in-frame clones and omits some. The sample carries 140,000 to 150,000 clones, around nine tenths recorded once. Sequencing input: peripheral blood. The chain employs TRBV12-3 or TRBV12-4 and TRBJ2-1, with TRBD2 identical over 8 bases. The sequence was obtained from a man in his sixties with active or convalescent COVID-19. For the CDR3, the DNA is TGTGCCACCGGGGGACTAGTATACAATGAGCAGTTCTTC. Encoded protein: CATGGLVYNEQFF.